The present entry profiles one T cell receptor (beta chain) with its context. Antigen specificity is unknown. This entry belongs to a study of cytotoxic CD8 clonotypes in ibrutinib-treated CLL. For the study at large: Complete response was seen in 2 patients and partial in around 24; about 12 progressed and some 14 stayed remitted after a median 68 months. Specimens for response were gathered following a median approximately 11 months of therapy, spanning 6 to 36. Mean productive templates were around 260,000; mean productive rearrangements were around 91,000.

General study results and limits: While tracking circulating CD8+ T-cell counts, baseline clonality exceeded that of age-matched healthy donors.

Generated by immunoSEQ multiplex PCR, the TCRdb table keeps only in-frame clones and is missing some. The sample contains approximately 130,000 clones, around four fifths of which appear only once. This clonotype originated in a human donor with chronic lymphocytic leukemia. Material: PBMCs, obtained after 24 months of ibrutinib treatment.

This chain's CDR3 is CASSGTGLDSGANVLTF. For the CDR3, the DNA is TGTGCCAGCAGTGGGACAGGCTTGGACTCTGGGGCCAACGTCCTGACTTTC. This chain links TRBV27 with TRBJ2-6; TRBD1 agrees at 8 bases. CDR3 length: 17 amino acids. The trim removed 5 bases at V and 0 bases at J, leaving 6 bases unmatched. Germline lookup yields CDR1 MNHEY and CDR2 SMNVEV (reference sequence).